The rows below give T cell receptor beta chains drawn from one sample of a study of shared clonotypes between healthy human individuals. Sequencing used immunoSEQ multiplex PCR; TCRdb keeps in-frame clones, though not all of them. The sample records over a million clones, about four fifths being singletons. The specimen sequenced was memory CD4+ T cells from PBMCs. Every receptor here comes from a man between 18 and 29 years old in good health. Some clones in this sample may be carry-over from other donors' samples. Both conserved end residues are part of each CDR3. D genes are given only for firm matches.

d_gene,v_gene,CDR3aa
NA,TRBV5-5,CASSLEGLRDAFF
TRBD2,TRBV18,CASSPGPGLAGETQYF
NA,TRBV7-8,CASTRPGRTDTQYF
NA,TRBV5-1,CASSLVLAGGYNEQFF
TRBD1,TRBV6-1,CASSGEWTGETQYF
NA,TRBV5-1,CASSLDRFGEQYF
NA,TRBV27,CASSFNPVTDTQYF
NA,TRBV6-4,CASSPSGGYRTEAFF
NA,TRBV5-1,CASSEIQGQETQYF
TRBD2,TRBV5-4,CASSSPLAGGYEQYF
NA,TRBV9,CASSVAGDYGYTF
NA,TRBV5-1,CASSLGVSSSGNTIYF
NA,TRBV7-2,CASSLAVRGWHEQYF
NA,TRBV7-6,CASSFPGETQYF
NA,TRBV19,CASSVWEEQFF
TRBD2,TRBV7-7,CASSTSGANNEQFF
TRBD2,TRBV5-1,CASSLPAGARETQYF
TRBD1,TRBV27,CASSRTGDNQPQHF
NA,TRBV11-2,CASSPLGELDNEQFF
TRBD2,TRBV27,CASSLSLALSYNEQFF
NA,TRBV6-5,CASSYSSNTEAFF
NA,TRBV28,CASGRGSNEKLFF
NA,TRBV5-1,CASSLWVADEKLFF
NA,TRBV29-1,CSVVPSHTQYF
TRBD1,TRBV28,CASTTGQQNTEAFF